The 16 T cell receptor beta chains in this list originate from one sample, sequenced in a study of identical twins. TCRdb recomputed calls from the 5' RACE reads with MiXCR, one row per CDR3 protein. The repertoire holds 210,000 or so distinct CDR3 sequences, around 8.1% seen once, with 1.9% in the top ten. The sample was also reused in another study, on yellow fever vaccine responses in identical twins.

The sample taken for sequencing was memory (CD45RO+) T cells sorted from blood. These receptors originate from a woman aged 18 to 35 in good health.

This clonotype was observed a few times. The rearrangement uses TRBV6-5 and TRBJ1-5, with D tentatively TRBD1 (6 bases). Germline V gene sequence: CDR1 MNHEY, CDR2 SVGAGI. The CDR3 has 14 amino acids. The germline V and J ends were trimmed by 6 bases and 4 bases, with 13 bases remaining between them. The CDR3 DNA reads TGTGCCAGCAGCTACAGGGCTGGAAATCAGCCCCAGCATTTT. Protein: CASSYRAGNQPQHF.

This clonotype was seen just once. V is TRBV7-8 and J is TRBJ1-2; D possibly corresponds to TRBD1 (6 bases). Germline CDR1 SGHVS, CDR2 FQNEAQ. V was cut by 1 base and J by 7 bases, with 10 bases left in between. CDR3 size: 13 residues. In DNA, the CDR3 is TGTGCCAGCAGCTTAGTCCGGGGGGCTGGCTACACCTTC. Translation: CASSLVRGAGYTF.

This clonotype was seen only a few times. The J gene is TRBJ2-3, the V gene TRBV7-2; 12 nucleotides align to TRBD2. Germline V gene lookup returns CDR1 SGHTA and CDR2 FQGNSA. The CDR3 is made up of 17 amino acids. V shed 5 bases and J 0 bases; nucleotides not matched to a gene: 6. The CDR3 region is CASSPGLAGTSTDTQYF. CDR3 DNA sequence: TGTGCCAGCAGCCCCGGACTAGCGGGAACTAGCACAGATACGCAGTATTTT.

This clonotype has ten or more counts. The rearrangement links TRBV7-3 to TRBJ1-1; a possible D gene is TRBD1 (6 bases). CDR3 length: 14 amino acids. V lost 6 bases to trimming and J lost 3 bases, with 14 bases between them. The germline CDR1 and CDR2 sequences are SGHTA and FQGTGA. The chain's CDR3 is CASSHSGADTEAFF. DNA of the CDR3: TGTGCCAGCAGTCATTCAGGGGCGGACACTGAAGCTTTCTTT.

This clonotype was found a few times. The J gene is TRBJ2-2, the V gene TRBV3-1, with 11 nucleotides matching TRBD2. This CDR3 is built from 16 residues. Germline CDR1 reads LGHDT; CDR2 reads YNNKEL (reference sequence). V trimming: 4 bases; J trimming: 1 base; junction bases outside the gene matches: 2. The CDR3 DNA sequence: TGTGCCAGCAGCCTTGGGACTAGCGGGAACACCGGGGAGCTGTTTTTT. Protein product: CASSLGTSGNTGELFF.

The chain couples TRBV3-1 to TRBJ2-3; D is undetermined. Germline-derived CDR1 and CDR2 are LGHDT and YNNKEL (reference sequence). This CDR3 contains 15 residues. The V and J ends lost 4 bases and 4 bases respectively, with 15 bases between them. CDR3 in amino acids: CASSLGRRNADTQYF. In nucleotides, the CDR3 is TGTGCCAGCAGCCTCGGTAGGAGAAACGCAGATACGCAGTATTTT.

The table lists this clonotype with many counts. The chain links TRBV27 to TRBJ1-5; TRBD1 agrees at 11 bases. Losses at the gene ends were 5 bases for V and 7 bases for J; bases not matched to a gene: 10. In germline, CDR1 is MNHEY, CDR2 SMNVEV (reference sequence). The CDR3 has 16 amino acids. The CDR3 sequence is CASSPGTGGEGQPQHF. The CDR3 DNA reads TGTGCCAGCAGTCCCGGGACAGGGGGGGAGGGACAGCCCCAGCATTTT.

This clonotype has ten or more counts. The chain combines TRBV4-1 with TRBJ1-2, with D uncertain. Trimming pared 1 base from V and 7 bases from J, leaving 10 bases between. The germline gives CDR1 MGHRA, CDR2 YSYEKL. CDR3 length: 13 residues. The CDR3 sequence is CASSQVGFGGYTF. The CDR3 DNA reads as TGCGCCAGCAGCCAAGTAGGGTTTGGTGGCTACACCTTC.

At least ten counts were recorded for this clonotype. This sequence joins TRBV7-8 and TRBJ2-1; D not resolved. The CDR3 is 13 amino acids. V was clipped by 2 bases and J by 9 bases, with 11 bases between them. CDR1 is SGHVS, CDR2 FQNEAQ, per germline. This chain's CDR3 is CASSLNFDGEQFF. The CDR3 DNA sequence: TGTGCCAGCAGCTTAAATTTTGACGGTGAGCAGTTCTTC.

The table lists this clonotype with a count of one. The chain recombines TRBV6-2 or TRBV6-3 with TRBJ2-3; 8 nucleotides agree with TRBD2. Germline trimming cut 5 bases from V and 4 bases from J; bases unmatched to any gene: 11. This CDR3 region has 16 residues. Germline CDR1 and CDR2: MNHEY and SVGEGT. This CDR3 is CASSLLTSEKADTQYF. CDR3 nucleotides: TGTGCCAGCAGTCTCCTGACTAGCGAGAAAGCAGATACGCAGTATTTT.

This clonotype was picked up many times. V and J are TRBV28 and TRBJ2-1; 7 bases align to TRBD2. CDR3 length: 14 amino acids. The V gene end was trimmed by 7 bases and the J gene end by 4 bases; junction bases not matched to a gene: 7. Germline V CDR1 and CDR2: MDHEN, SYDVKM. CDR3 coding DNA: TGTGCCAGCACCTCGGGGGGACCTTACAATGAGCAGTTCTTC. This sequence encodes CASTSGGPYNEQFF.

This chain links TRBV3-1 with TRBJ2-2; possible D gene TRBD1, 5 bases. This CDR3 contains 14 residues. Deletions cut 1 base from V and 11 bases from J, with 14 bases between. Per the germline V gene, CDR1 is LGHDT and CDR2 is YNNKEL (reference sequence). CDR3 nucleotide sequence: TGTGCCAGCAGCCAAGGCAGGGCCCCCGATGAGCTGTTTTTT. Its translation: CASSQGRAPDELFF.

In this sample, this clonotype turned up many times. V is TRBV10-3 and J is TRBJ2-2; the D is unclear. Germline CDR1 ENHRY, CDR2 SYGVKD. V was cut by 4 bases and J by 7 bases, with 7 bases left in between. The CDR3 loop spans 12 amino acids. CDR3 bases: TGTGCCATCAGTGGGATTCACGGGGAGCTGTTTTTT. It specifies CAISGIHGELFF.

This clonotype was seen more than once but under ten times. This CDR3 is CASSLAKLAGGLFGNEQFF. In nucleotides, the CDR3 is TGTGCCAGCAGCTTAGCGAAATTAGCGGGGGGGCTTTTTGGTAATGAGCAGTTCTTC. The J gene is TRBJ2-1, the V gene TRBV11-1, with 11 bases identical to TRBD2. Germline values: CDR1 SGHAT, CDR2 FQDESV (reference sequence). J was trimmed by 7 bases and V by 0 bases; bases with no gene match: 14. The CDR3 contains 19 residues.

In its sample, this clonotype was seen a few times. The chain recombines TRBV21-1 with TRBJ2-5; the table's D call, TRBD2, has no DNA check behind it. TRBV21-1 is flagged as a pseudogene. The CDR3 contains 14 residues. CDR3 sequence reads: CASSKGRPGVAQYF. The CDR3 nucleotides are TGTGCCAGCAGCAAGGGACGGCCCGGGGTGGCCCAGTACTTC.

Ten or more counts support this clonotype. The gene calls are TRBV27 and TRBJ2-1; the D gene is possibly TRBD2 (7 bases). Trimming took off 2 bases at V and 1 base at J, with 12 bases between the two ends. The length of the CDR3 is 16 residues. Germline V lookup: CDR1 MNHEY, CDR2 SMNVEV (reference sequence). CDR3 sequence (DNA): TGTGCCAGCAGTTTAGGGAGCGGGACATCCTACAATGAGCAGTTCTTC. Its protein is CASSLGSGTSYNEQFF.